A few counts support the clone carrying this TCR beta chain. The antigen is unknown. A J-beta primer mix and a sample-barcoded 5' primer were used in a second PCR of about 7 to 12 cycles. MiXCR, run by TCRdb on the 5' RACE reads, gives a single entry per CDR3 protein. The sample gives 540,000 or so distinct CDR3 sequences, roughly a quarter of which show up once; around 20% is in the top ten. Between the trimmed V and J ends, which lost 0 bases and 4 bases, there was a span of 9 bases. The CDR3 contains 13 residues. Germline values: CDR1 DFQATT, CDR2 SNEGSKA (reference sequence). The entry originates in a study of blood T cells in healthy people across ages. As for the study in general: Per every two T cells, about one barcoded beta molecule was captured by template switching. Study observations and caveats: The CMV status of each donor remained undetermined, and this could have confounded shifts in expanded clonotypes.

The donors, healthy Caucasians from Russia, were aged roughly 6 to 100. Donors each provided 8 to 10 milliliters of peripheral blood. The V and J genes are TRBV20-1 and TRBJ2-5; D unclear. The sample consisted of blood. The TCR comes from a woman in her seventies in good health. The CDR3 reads CSARDIGGETQYF. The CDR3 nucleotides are TGCAGTGCTAGAGATATAGGCGGAGAGACCCAGTACTTC.